Included here is one T cell receptor beta chain sequence, with context. The target of this receptor is not known. No quality values exist for individual bases; no much larger clone is one base distant. These data come from a study of beta chain features in type 1 diabetes (dated by TCRdb to the late 2010s). With regard to the full study: No differences in mean age, gender distribution, total cell number or subset yield were found between patients and healthy donors. A total of about 110,000,000 sorted cells were examined across all samples, and a strong correlation was observed between cell number per subset and RNA yield. The study compared TCRB repertoires of sorted circulating CD4+ T cell subsets between recently diagnosed type 1 diabetes patients and matched healthy donors. Whereas all 28 donors provided naive and central memory subsets, regulatory and stem cell-like memory subsets were isolated from just 8 patients and about eight healthy donors. The full study reports these points: Naive, central memory and regulatory TCRB repertoires appeared to be more alike among patients than among healthy donors. Because small numbers of individuals were included in the HLA sub-analyses, any influence of HLA type on TCRB rearrangement was left unresolved. At VDJ recombination sites, type 1 diabetes patients had fewer insertions and more deleted nucleotides, which implies abnormalities in thymic rearrangement. Because cDNA rather than genomic DNA was sequenced, highly expressing activated cells could have been over-represented, although no difference in activation and CD3 levels was found between groups. Type 1 diabetes patients showed a moderate but significant shortening of TCRB CDR3 length in all four CD4+ subsets. Shorter templates might have been favored by PCR, but patient and control samples were amplified and corrected together, so both groups would have been affected equally by any skew.

The High Capacity cDNA Reverse Transcription Kit was used to reverse transcribe all of the isolated RNA, meaning that expressed TCRB transcripts were what got sequenced. Deep immunoSEQ sequencing was performed on naive, central memory and regulatory T cell samples, with an average of around 3.5 million total reads per sample. Sorted cells were lysed in RLT buffer, and RNA was extracted using DNase-treated RNeasy Micro or Mini kits according to cell number. Each cell subset was processed on its own to prevent cross-contamination, while patient and healthy donor samples were processed together. The immunoSEQ multiplex PCR was used to amplify TCRB sequences from cDNA, yielding 87-bp fragments that span the CDR3 region. The amplicons were sequenced using the Illumina HiSeq platform. Under the source paper's analysis protocol: PCR bias was computationally corrected using synthetic template baselines, reads within Hamming distance 2 were collapsed, and singletons that could not be merged were discarded. Reads were aligned against IMGT so that V, D and J genes, CDR3 length and insertions or deletions at six rearrangement sites could be assigned. Within each subset, clonotype counts were normalized to sorted cell number, after which true diversity and Gini coefficients were computed with the tcR R package. The overlap coefficient, calculated on TCRB nucleotide sequences, was used to measure repertoire sharing. TCRdb retrieved this table from immuneACCESS and kept in-frame rearrangements only. Not all clones are present; in checked studies, unresolved V genes account for under half, and no reason is known for the remainder. V, J and clone size are taken as reported in that table, and D and trimming were inferred from the DNA itself. This sample holds hundreds of thousands of clones; 14% were observed only once. The leading ten clones occupy roughly 7% of the sample.

CDR1 and CDR2, looked up from the germline V gene, are SGHNT and YENEEA. The CDR3, from cysteine to valine, totals 15 residues. The read is trimmed to its CDR3 DNA, 45 bases read in frame from base 1. V is pruned by 4 bases and J by 5 bases, leaving 4 bases of the junction without a gene match. Each donor gave one peripheral blood draw, averaging around 120 mL, which was collected into heparinised tubes. Using a panel that included CD45RO, CCR7, CD25, CD127, CD95 and CD27, naive, central memory, regulatory and stem cell-like memory CD4+ T cells were sorted on a BD FACSAria II. Purity was above 95% for every sorted population. PBMCs were separated immediately by Lymphoprep density gradient centrifugation and were stained directly, without being cultured. To minimize batch effects, samples were stained and sorted in pairs, one healthy donor with one patient per experiment.

This receptor was obtained from a man aged 25-45 years in good health. The chain was built from TRBV11-3 and TRBJ2-7, with TRBD2 identical over 14 junction bases. Sequencing used central memory CD4+ T cells from blood. The DNA is TGTGCCAGCAGCTCAGGGACTAGCGGGAGTGACGAGCAGTACGTC. Its protein reads: CASSSGTSGSDEQYV.